The clone carrying this T cell receptor beta chain was seen many times. The data derive from a study of blood T cells in healthy people across ages. The ends were cut back, 6 bases at V and 2 bases at J, with 8 bases in the middle. The CDR3 has 14 amino acids. The use of a sample-barcoded 5' primer and a J-beta primer mix characterized a second PCR of about 6 to 12 cycles. TCRdb re-derived calls from the 5' RACE reads in MiXCR, one entry per CDR3 protein. Here the sample spans approximately 690,000 distinct CDR3 sequences, 58% being singletons. The chain combines TRBV12-3 or TRBV12-4 with TRBJ1-6; D might be TRBD1 (6 bases). The sequenced sample consisted of blood. This sequence was found in a man aged 60-69 years in good health. The CDR3 here is CASSRQAYNSPLHF. DNA of the CDR3: TGTGCCAGCAGCCGACAGGCCTATAATTCACCCCTCCACTTT.